Presented here are 26 T cell receptor beta chains from one specimen sequenced in a study of shared clonotypes between healthy human individuals. Cells designated naive CD8 were CD45RO-negative and were positively selected for CCR7, with terminally differentiated effector memory CD45RA+ cells excluded. Sequencing used immunoSEQ multiplex PCR; TCRdb keeps in-frame clones, though not all of them. The sample lists about 2.1 million clones, about 93% occurring once. Specimen: naive CD8+ T cells from PBMCs. These receptors all stem from a young man in good health. Some clones in this sample may be carry-over from other donors' samples.

The V call is TRBV7-9, the J call TRBJ2-1, with D maybe TRBD1 (6 bases). The CDR3 runs to 14 residues. In germline, CDR1 is SEHNR, CDR2 FQNEAQ (reference sequence). The V and J ends lost 2 bases and 12 bases respectively, with 17 bases between them. This CDR3 is CASSLSPEGERQFF. Written as DNA, the CDR3 is TGTGCCAGCAGCTTAAGCCCTGAGGGGGAGAGGCAGTTCTTC. Full variable domain (remainder filled in from reference TRBV7-9 and TRBJ2-1): DTGVSQNPRHKITKRGQNVTFRCDPISEHNRLYWYRQTLGQGPEFLTYFQNEAQLEKSRLLSDRFSAERPKGSFSTLEIQRTEQGDSAMYLCASSLSPEGERQFFGPGTRLTVL.

Note on this clone: The sample contains more than one DNA sequence encoding this CDR3. The rearrangement links TRBV27 to TRBJ2-1; 10 positions agree with TRBD1. The CDR3 is made up of 15 amino acids. Germline V CDR1 and CDR2: MNHEY, SMNVEV (reference sequence). The ends lost 2 bases at V and 3 bases at J; junction bases unmatched: 1. The CDR3 region is CASSLRTGGYNEQFF. The CDR3 bases are TGTGCCAGCAGTTTACGGACAGGGGGCTACAATGAGCAGTTCTTC.

The chain links TRBV4-1 to TRBJ2-7, with a weak D call TRBD2 (5 bases). This CDR3 has 15 amino acids. Germline V gene sequence: CDR1 MGHRA, CDR2 YSYEKL. V lost 0 bases and J 4 bases, leaving 13 bases between the germline ends. CDR3 protein: CASSQDYSTGYEQYF. In nucleotides, the CDR3 is TGCGCCAGCAGCCAAGATTATAGTACGGGGTACGAGCAGTACTTC.

The rearrangement links TRBV5-5 to TRBJ2-7, with unresolved D. V was pared by 0 bases and J by 0 bases, with 13 bases between. This CDR3 is 16 amino acids long. Germline CDR1 and CDR2: SGHKS and YYEKEE (reference sequence). CDR3 DNA sequence: TGTGCCAGCAGCTTGGGGCCGCAGGACCTCTCCTACGAGCAGTACTTC. Amino acid sequence: CASSLGPQDLSYEQYF.

J is TRBJ2-7 and V is TRBV27, with 9 bases matching TRBD1. The V gene end was trimmed by 5 bases and the J gene end by 5 bases; junction bases not matched to a gene: 7. There are 14 residues in the CDR3. Looked up from germline, CDR1 is MNHEY and CDR2 is SMNVEV (reference sequence). CDR3 region: CASSPIQGAHEQYF. In DNA form, the CDR3 reads TGTGCCAGCAGTCCAATACAGGGGGCCCACGAGCAGTACTTC.

The CDR3 is CASGGHPWGLDSPNTEAFF. The CDR3 region has the DNA TGTGCCAGCGGAGGCCACCCTTGGGGTTTAGACAGCCCGAACACTGAAGCTTTCTTT. The gene calls are TRBV28 and TRBJ1-1, with D possibly matching TRBD1 (5 bases). The V gene's germline CDR1 is MDHEN and CDR2 SYDVKM. V dropped 8 bases and J dropped 1 base, with 29 bases sitting between them. This CDR3 spans 19 amino acids. The full variable domain, rest sourced from reference TRBV28 and TRBJ1-1, is DVKVTQSSRYLVKRTGEKVFLECVQDMDHENMFWYRQDPGLGLRLIYFSYDVKMKEKGDIPEGYSVSREKKERFSLILESASTNQTSMYLCASGGHPWGLDSPNTEAFFGQGTRLTVV.

The chain joins TRBV10-2 to TRBJ2-5; 8 nucleotides line up with TRBD2. CDR3 length: 14 amino acids. Germline assignment: CDR1 WSHSY and CDR2 SAAADI. With V trimmed by 5 bases and J by 5 bases, 7 bases remained unmatched. Here the CDR3 reads CASSQREWSETQYF. CDR3 in DNA: TGCGCCAGCAGTCAGCGGGAGTGGAGCGAGACCCAGTACTTC.

This clone was recorded only once. The chain couples TRBV5-6 to TRBJ2-7; D is tentatively TRBD1 or TRBD2 (7 bases each). The CDR3 spans 15 residues. Trimming cost V 4 bases and J 3 bases, with 17 bases left between them. Germline assignment: CDR1 SGHDT and CDR2 YYEEEE. The CDR3 here is CASSPGGTAYYEQYF. For the CDR3, the DNA is TGTGCCAGCAGCCCCGGGGGGACAGCTTACTACGAGCAGTACTTC. Combining the CDR3 with reference TRBV5-6 and TRBJ2-7 gives the whole variable domain DAGVTQSPTHLIKTRGQQVTLRCSPKSGHDTVSWYQQALGQGPQFIFQYYEEEERQRGNFPDRFSGHQFPNYSSELNVNALLLGDSALYLCASSPGGTAYYEQYFGPGTRLTVT.

The chain uses TRBV19 and TRBJ1-4; D remains ambiguous. The CDR3 totals 16 residues. V lost 4 bases and J lost 0, with 12 bases in between. Looked up from germline, CDR1 is LNHDA and CDR2 is SQIVND (reference sequence). In DNA, the CDR3 is TGTGCCAGTAGTAACTGGAGACAAACAACTAATGAAAAACTGTTTTTT. Translated, it gives CASSNWRQTTNEKLFF.

This rearrangement joins TRBV27 to TRBJ1-2, with a possible D match to TRBD1 (5 bases). V lost 2 bases and J lost 0, with 13 bases in between. This CDR3 is 16 amino acids long. CDR1 MNHEY and CDR2 SMNVEV come from the germline V gene (reference sequence). Here the CDR3 DNA reads TGTGCCAGCAGTTTAACACGGGGCAACCCTAACTATGGCTACACCTTC. Encoded protein: CASSLTRGNPNYGYTF.

This clone came up once. The chain uses TRBV11-2 and TRBJ2-5; 7 positions match TRBD1. CDR3 length: 14 amino acids. V lost 5 bases, J lost 5 bases, and 8 bases stayed unmatched. Germline CDR1 and CDR2: SGHAT and FQNNGV. The CDR3 region is CASSLPDRVETQYF. In DNA, the CDR3 is TGTGCCAGCAGCCTACCCGACAGGGTTGAGACCCAGTACTTC.

The J gene is TRBJ2-3, the V gene TRBV7-9, with D possibly called TRBD1 or TRBD2 (5 bases each). The CDR3 covers 15 residues. CDR1 is SEHNR and CDR2 is FQNEAQ in the germline V gene (reference sequence). Trimming left V 1 base short and J 6 bases short, with 14 bases between. The CDR3 spells CASSLGGPPFDTQYF. The CDR3 DNA reads TGTGCCAGCAGCTTAGGGGGACCACCCTTCGATACGCAGTATTTT.

The genes are TRBV28 and TRBJ1-3; perhaps TRBD1 as D (5 bases). This CDR3 comprises 15 residues. CDR1 and CDR2 (germline): MDHEN, SYDVKM. V was pared by 7 bases and J by 4 bases, with 17 bases between. This chain's CDR3 is CASTPSSGRGNTIYF. CDR3 nucleotides: TGTGCCAGCACCCCTTCGTCGGGGCGCGGAAACACCATATATTTT.

The rearrangement uses TRBV7-2 and TRBJ2-1, with 7 bases matching TRBD1. This CDR3 is 15 amino acids long. Germline values: CDR1 SGHTA, CDR2 FQGNSA. J gave up 6 bases and V 4 bases, and 9 bases lay outside the gene matches. The CDR3 bases are TGTGCCAGCAGCTATCAACGCAGGACAGGCAATGAGCAGTTCTTC. This codes for CASSYQRRTGNEQFF.

This clone was picked up one time. The chain is built from TRBV11-3 and TRBJ1-5; maybe TRBD1 (5 bases). Germline V CDR1 and CDR2: SGHNT, YENEEA. The CDR3 length is 17 residues. Deletions cut 2 bases from V and 2 bases from J, with 16 bases between. CDR3 protein: CASSLFGAWGGNQPQHF. The CDR3 DNA sequence: TGTGCCAGCAGCTTATTCGGGGCGTGGGGGGGCAATCAGCCCCAGCATTTT. Full variable domain (missing parts from reference TRBV11-3 and TRBJ1-5): EAGVVQSPRYKIIEKKQPVAFWCNPISGHNTLYWYLQNLGQGPELLIRYENEEAVDDSQLPKDRFSAERLKGVDSTLKIQPAELGDSAVYLCASSLFGAWGGNQPQHFGDGTRLSIL.

The genes are TRBV19 and TRBJ1-1, with a weak D call TRBD1 (5 bases). There are 13 residues in the CDR3. CDR1 LNHDA and CDR2 SQIVND come from the germline V gene (reference sequence). The V gene lost 9 bases and the J gene lost 3 bases, with 14 bases spanning the gap. Here the CDR3 reads CASRYLGHTEAFF. Written as DNA, the CDR3 is TGTGCCAGCCGGTATTTGGGGCACACTGAAGCTTTCTTT.

The rearrangement uses TRBV5-6 and TRBJ1-2; D is possibly TRBD1 (5 bases). Trimming cost V 3 bases and J 8 bases, with 17 bases left between them. Germline V lookup: CDR1 SGHDT, CDR2 YYEEEE. The CDR3 loop spans 14 amino acids. The CDR3 region has the DNA TGTGCCAGCAGCTCCGGGACCGGTGGTACCGGCTACACCTTC. Translated: CASSSGTGGTGYTF. The complete variable domain, with remaining parts taken from reference TRBV5-6 and TRBJ1-2, reads DAGVTQSPTHLIKTRGQQVTLRCSPKSGHDTVSWYQQALGQGPQFIFQYYEEEERQRGNFPDRFSGHQFPNYSSELNVNALLLGDSALYLCASSSGTGGTGYTFGSGTRLTVV.

The genes are TRBV30 and TRBJ1-3, with D hard to call. Germline lookup yields CDR1 GTSNPN and CDR2 SVGIG (reference sequence). This CDR3 comprises 16 residues. The V and J ends lost 5 bases and 1 base respectively, with 18 bases between them. CDR3 amino acids: CAWLLRDRDSGNTIYF. The CDR3 DNA reads TGTGCCTGGCTACTCCGAGATCGGGATTCTGGAAACACCATATATTTT.

In the case of this clone: In the same sample, other DNA sequences code for this CDR3. The rearrangement uses TRBV9 and TRBJ2-7, with 10 bases identical to TRBD2. Losses at the gene ends were 3 bases for V and 0 bases for J; bases not matched to a gene: 3. Germline V gives CDR1 SGDLS, CDR2 YYNGEE. The CDR3 spans 15 residues. This CDR3 reads CASSEGLADSYEQYF. In DNA form, the CDR3 reads TGTGCCAGCAGCGAAGGACTAGCGGACTCCTACGAGCAGTACTTC.

The V call is TRBV19, the J call TRBJ1-5; the match to TRBD1 covers 8 bases. CDR1 and CDR2 from the germline V gene are LNHDA and SQIVND (reference sequence). The CDR3 totals 16 residues. V lost 3 bases, J lost 1 base, and 5 bases stayed unmatched. CDR3 residues: CASSMAGGASNQPQHF. The CDR3 DNA sequence: TGTGCCAGTAGTATGGCAGGGGGCGCGAGCAATCAGCCCCAGCATTTT.

The chain couples TRBV19 to TRBJ2-7; D is uncertain. In germline, CDR1 is LNHDA, CDR2 SQIVND (reference sequence). The CDR3 covers 11 residues. V shed 3 bases and J shed 6 bases, with 6 bases lying between them. The CDR3 sequence: CASSMMGEQYF. The CDR3 coding sequence is TGTGCCAGTAGTATGATGGGCGAGCAGTACTTC.

CDR3: CASSLSGFGNTIYF. CDR3 coding DNA: TGTGCCAGCAGCCTAAGCGGATTCGGGAACACCATATATTTT. The V and J genes are TRBV7-6 and TRBJ1-3; D remains unclear. The CDR3 has 14 residues. The V gene's germline CDR1 is SGHVS and CDR2 FNYEAQ. Trimming left V 5 bases short and J 7 bases short, with 15 bases between.

The chain links TRBV28 to TRBJ2-7; TRBD1 aligns across 7 bases. Germline trimming cut 2 bases from V and 4 bases from J; bases unmatched to any gene: 11. Germline V gene data show CDR1 as MDHEN and CDR2 as SYDVKM. This CDR3 spans 16 amino acids. The CDR3 spells CASSLIGGPSDYEQYF. The DNA of the CDR3 is TGTGCCAGCAGTTTAATAGGGGGCCCCTCTGATTACGAGCAGTACTTC.

The chain couples TRBV7-8 to TRBJ2-3; TRBD2 matches 11 bases. In germline, CDR1 is SGHVS, CDR2 FQNEAQ. J gave up 3 bases and V 6 bases, and 8 bases lay outside the gene matches. This CDR3 contains 16 residues. CDR3 sequence (DNA): TGTGCCAGCAGGCCCACTAGCGGGAGCGGGACAGATACGCAGTATTTT. Its translation is CASRPTSGSGTDTQYF.

This chain connects TRBV27 to TRBJ1-1; 11 bases are shared with TRBD1. The length of the CDR3 is 14 residues. Germline V lookup: CDR1 MNHEY, CDR2 SMNVEV (reference sequence). The V segment lost 4 bases and the J segment 3 bases; nucleotides outside the gene matches: 1. The DNA of the CDR3 is TGTGCCAGCAGTTGGACAGGGGGCTACACTGAAGCTTTCTTT. Amino acid sequence: CASSWTGGYTEAFF.

The J gene is TRBJ1-1, the V gene TRBV5-1; D is ambiguous. The CDR3 sequence is 16 residues long. Germline V gene lookup returns CDR1 SGHRS and CDR2 YFSETQ. Trimming pared 4 bases from V and 0 bases from J, leaving 16 bases between. The CDR3 reads CASSLKGLEMNTEAFF. In nucleotides, the CDR3 is TGCGCCAGCAGCCTAAAAGGCCTTGAGATGAACACTGAAGCTTTCTTT.